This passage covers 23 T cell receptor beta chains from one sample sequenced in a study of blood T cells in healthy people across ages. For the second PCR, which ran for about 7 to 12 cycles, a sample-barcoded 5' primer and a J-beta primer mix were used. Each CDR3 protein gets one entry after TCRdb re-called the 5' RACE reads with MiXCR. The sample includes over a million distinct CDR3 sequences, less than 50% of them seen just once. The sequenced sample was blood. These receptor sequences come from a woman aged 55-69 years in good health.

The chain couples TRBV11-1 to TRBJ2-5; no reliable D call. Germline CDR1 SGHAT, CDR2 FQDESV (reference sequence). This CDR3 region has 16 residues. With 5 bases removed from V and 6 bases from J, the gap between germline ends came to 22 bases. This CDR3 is CASSGDWADNKKTQYF. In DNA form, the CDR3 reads TGTGCCAGCAGCGGAGATTGGGCAGACAATAAAAAGACCCAGTACTTC. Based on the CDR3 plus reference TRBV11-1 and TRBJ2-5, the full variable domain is EAEVAQSPRYKITEKSQAVAFWCDPISGHATLYWYRQILGQGPELLVQFQDESVVDDSQLPKDRFSAERLKGVDSTLKIQPAELGDSAMYLCASSGDWADNKKTQYFGPGTRLLVL.

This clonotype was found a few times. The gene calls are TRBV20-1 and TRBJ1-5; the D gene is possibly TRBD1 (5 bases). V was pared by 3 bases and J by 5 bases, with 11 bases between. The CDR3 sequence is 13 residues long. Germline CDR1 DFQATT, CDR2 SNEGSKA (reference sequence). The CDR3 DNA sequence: TGCAGTGCTAGTTTAGGGGCCGATCAGCCCCAGCATTTT. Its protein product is CSASLGADQPQHF.

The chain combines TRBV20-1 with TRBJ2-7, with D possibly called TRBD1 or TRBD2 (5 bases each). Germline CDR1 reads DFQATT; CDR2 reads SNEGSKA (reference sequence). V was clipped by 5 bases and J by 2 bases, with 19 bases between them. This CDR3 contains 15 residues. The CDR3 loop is CSAGGSQGSAYEQYF. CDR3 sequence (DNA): TGCAGTGCTGGAGGCTCGCAGGGCTCGGCCTACGAGCAGTACTTC.

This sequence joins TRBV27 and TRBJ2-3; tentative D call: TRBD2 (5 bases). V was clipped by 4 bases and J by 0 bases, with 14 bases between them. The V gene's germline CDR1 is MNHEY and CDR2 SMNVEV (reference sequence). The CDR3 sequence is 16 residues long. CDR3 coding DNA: TGTGCCAGCAGTTCCGCCTCGGACTTTAGCACAGATACGCAGTATTTT. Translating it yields CASSSASDFSTDTQYF.

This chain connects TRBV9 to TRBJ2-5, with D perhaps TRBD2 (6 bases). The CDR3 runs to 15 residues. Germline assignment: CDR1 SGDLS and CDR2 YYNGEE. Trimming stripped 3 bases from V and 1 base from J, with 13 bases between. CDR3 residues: CASSAGVRFQETQYF. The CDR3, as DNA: TGTGCCAGCAGCGCGGGAGTTCGCTTCCAAGAGACCCAGTACTTC.

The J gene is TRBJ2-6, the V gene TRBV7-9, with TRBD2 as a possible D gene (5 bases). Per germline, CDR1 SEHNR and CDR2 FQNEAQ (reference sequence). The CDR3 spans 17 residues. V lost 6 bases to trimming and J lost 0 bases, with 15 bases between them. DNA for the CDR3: TGTGCCAGCAGTGGACGGGATGACGCCTCTGGGGCCAACGTCCTGACTTTC. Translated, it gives CASSGRDDASGANVLTF.

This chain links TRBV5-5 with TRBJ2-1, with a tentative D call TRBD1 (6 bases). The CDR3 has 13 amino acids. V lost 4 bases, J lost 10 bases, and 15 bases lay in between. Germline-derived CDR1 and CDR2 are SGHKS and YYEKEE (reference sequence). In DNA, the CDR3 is TGTGCCAGCAGCCCCGACGCTAGGGGGGAGCAGTTCTTC. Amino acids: CASSPDARGEQFF.

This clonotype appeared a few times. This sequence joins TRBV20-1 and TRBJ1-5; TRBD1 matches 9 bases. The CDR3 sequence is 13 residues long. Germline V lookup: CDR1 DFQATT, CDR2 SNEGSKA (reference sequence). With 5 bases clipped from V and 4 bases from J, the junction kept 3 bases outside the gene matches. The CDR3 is CSAGDRANQPQHF. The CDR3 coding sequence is TGCAGTGCTGGGGACAGGGCAAATCAGCCCCAGCATTTT.

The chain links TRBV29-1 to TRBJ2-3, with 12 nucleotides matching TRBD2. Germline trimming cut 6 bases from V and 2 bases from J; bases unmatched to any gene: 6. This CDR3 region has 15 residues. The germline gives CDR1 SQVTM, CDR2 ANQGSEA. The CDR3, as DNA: TGCAGCGTAGGTGGACTAGCGGGACTCACAGATACGCAGTATTTT. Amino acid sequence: CSVGGLAGLTDTQYF.

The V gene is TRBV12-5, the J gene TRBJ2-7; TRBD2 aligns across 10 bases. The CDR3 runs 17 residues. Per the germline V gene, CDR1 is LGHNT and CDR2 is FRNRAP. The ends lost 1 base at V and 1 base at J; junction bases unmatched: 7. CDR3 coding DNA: TGTGCTAGTGGTTTGGGGGGGAAACTAGCGGGGTCCTACGAGCAGTACTTC. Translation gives CASGLGGKLAGSYEQYF.

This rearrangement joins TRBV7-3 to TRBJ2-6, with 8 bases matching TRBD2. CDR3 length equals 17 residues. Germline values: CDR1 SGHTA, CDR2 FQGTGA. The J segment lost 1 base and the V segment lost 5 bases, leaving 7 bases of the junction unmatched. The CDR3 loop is CASSRTSGTSGANVLTF. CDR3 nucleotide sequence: TGTGCCAGCAGCCGAACTAGCGGAACTTCTGGGGCCAACGTCCTGACTTTC.

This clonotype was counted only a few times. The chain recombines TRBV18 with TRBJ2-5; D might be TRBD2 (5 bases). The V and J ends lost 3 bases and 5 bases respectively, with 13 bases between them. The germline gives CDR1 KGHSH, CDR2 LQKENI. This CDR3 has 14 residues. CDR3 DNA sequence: TGTGCCAGCTCACCCATGGGAGCCGGGGAGACCCAGTACTTC. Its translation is CASSPMGAGETQYF.

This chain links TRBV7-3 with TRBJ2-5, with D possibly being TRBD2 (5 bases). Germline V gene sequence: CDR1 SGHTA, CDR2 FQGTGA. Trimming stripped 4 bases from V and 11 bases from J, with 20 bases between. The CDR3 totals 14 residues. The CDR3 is CASSYRGPNGEQYF. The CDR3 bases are TGTGCCAGCAGCTACCGCGGTCCGAATGGGGAGCAGTACTTC.

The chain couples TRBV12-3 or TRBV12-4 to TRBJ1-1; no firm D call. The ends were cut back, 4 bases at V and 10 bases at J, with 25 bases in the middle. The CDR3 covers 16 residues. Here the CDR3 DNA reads TGTGCCAGCAGTTCCCGAACCGCATACAGAGAACGGGGAGCTTTCTTT. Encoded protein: CASSSRTAYRERGAFF.

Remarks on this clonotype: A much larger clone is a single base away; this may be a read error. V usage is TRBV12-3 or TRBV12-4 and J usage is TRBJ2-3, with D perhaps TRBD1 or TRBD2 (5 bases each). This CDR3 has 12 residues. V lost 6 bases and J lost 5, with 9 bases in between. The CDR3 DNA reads TGTGCCAGCAGATTTGGGGGAGATACGCAGTATTTT. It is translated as CASRFGGDTQYF.

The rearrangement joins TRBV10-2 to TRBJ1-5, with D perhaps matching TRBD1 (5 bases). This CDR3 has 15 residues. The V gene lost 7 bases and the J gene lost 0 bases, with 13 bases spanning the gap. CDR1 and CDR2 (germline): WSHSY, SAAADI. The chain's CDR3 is CASTPGLYSNQPQHF. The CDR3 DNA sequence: TGCGCCAGCACTCCGGGGCTATATAGCAATCAGCCCCAGCATTTT.

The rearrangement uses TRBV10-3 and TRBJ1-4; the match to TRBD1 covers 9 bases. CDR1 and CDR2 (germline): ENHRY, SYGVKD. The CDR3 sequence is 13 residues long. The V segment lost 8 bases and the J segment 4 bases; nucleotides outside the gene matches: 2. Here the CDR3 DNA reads TGTGCCATCGGGGGACAGGGTAATGAAAAACTGTTTTTT. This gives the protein CAIGGQGNEKLFF.

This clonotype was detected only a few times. This CDR3 reads CASRTTLPLTSTDTQYF. The CDR3 coding sequence is TGTGCCAGCAGAACCACCCTACCACTAACCAGCACAGATACGCAGTATTTT. The chain recombines TRBV6-1 with TRBJ2-3; no definite D call. This CDR3 has 17 amino acids. Germline V CDR1 and CDR2: MNHNS, SASEGT. With 6 bases removed from V and 0 bases from J, the gap between germline ends came to 19 bases.

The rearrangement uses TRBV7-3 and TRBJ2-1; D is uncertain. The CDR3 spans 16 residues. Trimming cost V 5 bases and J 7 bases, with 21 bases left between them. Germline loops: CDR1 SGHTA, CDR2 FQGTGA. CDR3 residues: CASSLTNGVFQNEQFF. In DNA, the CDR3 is TGTGCCAGCAGCCTCACTAATGGGGTTTTTCAAAATGAGCAGTTCTTC.

The CDR3 sequence: CASSPLAGGIYNEQFF. CDR3 nucleotide sequence: TGTGCCAGCAGTCCTCTAGCGGGAGGGATCTACAATGAGCAGTTCTTC. The chain joins TRBV7-8 to TRBJ2-1; 12 nucleotides match TRBD2. The CDR3 consists of 16 residues. CDR1 and CDR2 from the germline V gene are SGHVS and FQNEAQ. Losses at the gene ends were 6 bases for V and 3 bases for J; bases not matched to a gene: 6. The entire variable domain, with the rest obtained from reference TRBV7-8 and TRBJ2-1, is as follows: GAGVSQSPRYKVAKRGQDVALRCDPISGHVSLFWYQQALGQGPEFLTYFQNEAQLDKSGLPSDRFFAERPEGSVSTLKIQRTQQEDSAVYLCASSPLAGGIYNEQFFGPGTRLTVL.

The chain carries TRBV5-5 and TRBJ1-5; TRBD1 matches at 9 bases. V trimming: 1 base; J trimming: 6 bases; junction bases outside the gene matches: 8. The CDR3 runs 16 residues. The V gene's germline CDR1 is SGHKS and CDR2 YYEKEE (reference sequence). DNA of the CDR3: TGTGCCAGCAGCTTGTTCCCCGGGACAGGGTTTCAGCCCCAGCATTTT. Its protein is CASSLFPGTGFQPQHF.

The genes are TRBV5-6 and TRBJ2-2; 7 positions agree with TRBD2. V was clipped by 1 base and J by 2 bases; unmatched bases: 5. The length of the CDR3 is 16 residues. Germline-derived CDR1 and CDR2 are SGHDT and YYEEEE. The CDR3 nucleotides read TGTGCCAGCAGCTTGCTCGGGAGGACCAACACCGGGGAGCTGTTTTTT. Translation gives CASSLLGRTNTGELFF.

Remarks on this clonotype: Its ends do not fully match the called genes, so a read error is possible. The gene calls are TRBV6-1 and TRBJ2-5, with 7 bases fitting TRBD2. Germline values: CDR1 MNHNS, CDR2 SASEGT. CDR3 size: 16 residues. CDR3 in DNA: TGTGCCAGCAGTAAAGCGAGAAGGAGCGGGAAAGAGACCCAGTACTTC. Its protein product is CASSKARRSGKETQYF.